This T cell receptor beta chain comes out of a study of cytomegalovirus exposure and HLA in healthy donors. Germline V gives CDR1 MDHEN, CDR2 SYDVKM. The CDR3 contains 15 residues. V trimming: 4 bases; J trimming: 6 bases; junction bases outside the gene matches: 10. In regard to this clone: Its antigen is still unknown.

Amplification used 60 Vbeta primers and 13 Jbeta primers. Repertoires were generated with immunoSEQ multiplex PCR, while TCRdb's copy carries only in-frame clones and drops some. The repertoire holds more than 85,000 clones, with around 80% as singletons. General study findings and limits: In a later analysis, at a false discovery rate of 0.05, under 20,000 TCR beta sequences were associated with HLA alleles. A later analysis found that most CMV-associated TCR beta chains appeared HLA-restricted. Productive rates of about 90% or about 30% were seen for most TCR beta V segments in an earlier analysis.

The receptor was derived from a woman aged 18-30 years in good health and CMV-seronegative. Material: PBMCs. The chain uses TRBV28 and TRBJ2-7; 9 bases line up with TRBD2. CDR3: CASSSSGGRGGEQYF. The CDR3 nucleotides are TGTGCCAGCAGTTCTTCTGGCGGGAGGGGTGGCGAGCAGTACTTC. The entire variable domain, with the rest obtained from reference TRBV28 and TRBJ2-7, is as follows: DVKVTQSSRYLVKRTGEKVFLECVQDMDHENMFWYRQDPGLGLRLIYFSYDVKMKEKGDIPEGYSVSREKKERFSLILESASTNQTSMYLCASSSSGGRGGEQYFGPGTRLTVT.